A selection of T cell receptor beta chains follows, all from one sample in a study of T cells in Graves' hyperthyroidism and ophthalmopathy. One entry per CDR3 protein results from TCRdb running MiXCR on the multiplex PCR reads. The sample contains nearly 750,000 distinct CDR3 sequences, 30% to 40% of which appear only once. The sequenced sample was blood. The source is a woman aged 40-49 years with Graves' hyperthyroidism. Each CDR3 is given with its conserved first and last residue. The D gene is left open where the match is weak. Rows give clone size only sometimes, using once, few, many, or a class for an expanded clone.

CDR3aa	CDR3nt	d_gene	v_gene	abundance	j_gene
CSVVSNRGQETQYF	TGCAGCGTTGTCAGTAATAGGGGTCAAGAGACCCAGTACTTC	-	TRBV29-1	-	TRBJ2-5
CASSVWTGGMNTEAFF	TGTGCCAGCAGCGTTTGGACAGGGGGTATGAACACTGAAGCTTTCTTT	TRBD1	TRBV11-2	-	TRBJ1-1
CASTRTGGEKLFF	TGTGCCAGTACCCGGACAGGGGGTGAAAAACTGTTTTTT	TRBD1	TRBV7-2	few	TRBJ1-4
CASSPIAGGPNSEQYF	TGCGCCAGCAGCCCTATAGCGGGGGGGCCCAATAGCGAGCAGTACTTC	TRBD2	TRBV5-1	once	TRBJ2-7
CAISETGYEQYF	TGTGCCATCAGCGAGACAGGGTACGAGCAGTACTTC	TRBD1	TRBV10-3	many	TRBJ2-7
CASSIDSIRDNQPQHF	TGTGCCAGTAGTATAGATTCGATCCGAGATAATCAGCCCCAGCATTTT	-	TRBV19	-	TRBJ1-5
CSVETTGTYQETQYF	TGCAGCGTTGAAACCACCGGGACGTATCAAGAGACCCAGTACTTC	-	TRBV29-1	-	TRBJ2-5
CASSWGQGVDEKLFF	TGTGCCAGCAGTTGGGGCCAGGGTGTTGATGAAAAACTGTTTTTT	-	TRBV25-1	many	TRBJ1-4
CASSFDVVTNEKLFF	TGTGCCAGCAGCTTCGACGTCGTGACTAATGAAAAACTGTTTTTT	-	TRBV5-6	many	TRBJ1-4
CASSYGTVRDQPQHF	TGTGCCAGCAGCTACGGGACAGTTCGGGATCAGCCCCAGCATTTT	TRBD1	TRBV7-8	few	TRBJ1-5
CASSLERGQFNGYTF	TGTGCCAGCAGCTTAGAGAGGGGACAGTTTAATGGCTACACCTTC	TRBD1	TRBV7-2	many	TRBJ1-2
CASSYSNSGGGTEAFF	TGTGCCAGCAGTTACTCGAATTCAGGGGGTGGCACTGAAGCTTTCTTT	TRBD1	TRBV6-2/TRBV6-3	few	TRBJ1-1
CSAGSGLEAYEQYF	TGCAGTGCTGGGTCGGGACTAGAGGCGTACGAGCAGTACTTC	TRBD2	TRBV20-1	many	TRBJ2-7
CASSEGGGPYGYTF	TGTGCCAGCAGTGAGGGAGGGGGACCATATGGCTACACCTTC	-	TRBV6-1	few	TRBJ1-2
CASSPLREETQYF	TGTGCCAGCTCACCACTGCGGGAAGAGACCCAGTACTTC	-	TRBV18	many	TRBJ2-5
CASSLGSTGTEAFF	TGTGCCAGCAGCTTAGGGTCTACGGGAACTGAAGCTTTCTTT	-	TRBV7-2	many	TRBJ1-1
CASSLAFGGAYEQYF	TGTGCCAGCAGCTTAGCGTTCGGGGGGGCCTACGAGCAGTACTTC	TRBD2	TRBV7-2	few	TRBJ2-7
CASSLRSTEAFF	TGTGCCAGCAGTTTGCGTAGCACTGAAGCTTTCTTT	-	TRBV6-5	few	TRBJ1-1
CASSLEGLSSGNTIYF	TGTGCCAGCAGTTTGGAAGGACTGAGCTCTGGAAACACCATATATTTT	-	TRBV12-3/TRBV12-4	-	TRBJ1-3
CASSLAGQGFPYEQYF	TGTGCCAGCAGCTTAGCGGGACAGGGATTCCCCTACGAGCAGTACTTC	TRBD1	TRBV7-2	many	TRBJ2-7
CASSPPSLGYTEAFF	TGTGCCAGCAGCCCCCCCTCCCTTGGGTACACTGAAGCTTTCTTT	-	TRBV2	-	TRBJ1-1
CASSLTSGNYEQYF	TGTGCCAGCAGCCTGACTAGCGGAAACTACGAGCAGTACTTC	TRBD2	TRBV14	many	TRBJ2-7
CASSPGRQGTEAFF	TGTGCCAGCAGTCCCGGACGTCAGGGCACTGAAGCTTTCTTT	-	TRBV27	-	TRBJ1-1
CASSQDRGTGTGDGYTF	TGCGCCAGCAGCCAAGATAGGGGAACCGGGACAGGGGATGGCTACACCTTC	TRBD1	TRBV4-1	few	TRBJ1-2
CAISDWTEGSAIYF	TGTGCCATCAGTGATTGGACAGAAGGTAGCGCCATATATTTT	-	TRBV10-3	-	TRBJ1-3
CASSLGTIYNSPLHF	TGTGCCAGCAGCTTAGGTACTATCTATAATTCACCCCTCCACTTT	-	TRBV7-2	many	TRBJ1-6
CSADRDDNLGYTF	TGCAGTGCTGACCGGGACGACAATTTGGGCTACACCTTC	-	TRBV20-1	-	TRBJ1-2
CASSSPGTGGAEKLFF	TGTGCCAGCAGCTCCCCCGGGACAGGGGGCGCAGAAAAACTGTTTTTT	TRBD1	TRBV7-9	-	TRBJ1-4
CASSVTGTPREAFF	TGTGCCAGCAGCGTGACCGGGACACCTCGCGAAGCTTTCTTT	-	TRBV7-3	once	TRBJ1-1
CASSLERQAGGQPQHF	TGTGCCAGCAGTTTAGAAAGGCAGGCTGGGGGCCAGCCCCAGCATTTT	-	TRBV12-3/TRBV12-4	few	TRBJ1-5
CASSEQGSGAGELFF	TGCGCCAGCAGCGAACAGGGGTCTGGCGCCGGGGAGCTGTTTTTT	TRBD1	TRBV5-1	-	TRBJ2-2
CASSLGQEYEQYF	TGTGCCAGCAGCTTAGGACAGGAGTACGAGCAGTACTTC	-	TRBV7-2	many	TRBJ2-7
CASSLGADEQYF	TGTGCCAGCAGCTTGGGGGCCGACGAGCAGTACTTC	-	TRBV5-5	-	TRBJ2-7
CASSPTTSTGNTIYF	TGTGCCAGCAGCCCAACAACCTCCACTGGAAACACCATATATTTT	-	TRBV7-6	many	TRBJ1-3
CSARASGRYSSEQFF	TGCAGTGCTAGGGCTAGCGGGAGATATTCGAGTGAGCAGTTCTTC	TRBD2	TRBV20-1	-	TRBJ2-1
CASSPLGRAEAFF	TGTGCCAGTAGCCCCTTGGGGAGGGCCGAAGCTTTCTTT	-	TRBV19	many	TRBJ1-1
CASSYSRTGDGYTF	TGTGCCAGCAGTTACAGCAGGACAGGCGATGGCTACACCTTC	TRBD1	TRBV6-5	few	TRBJ1-2
CASIPFASDAYEQYF	TGTGCCAGCATTCCTTTTGCTAGCGACGCCTACGAGCAGTACTTC	-	TRBV6-2/TRBV6-3	-	TRBJ2-7
CASSHRDRGQEQYF	TGTGCCAGCAGCCACCGGGACAGGGGTCAAGAGCAGTACTTC	TRBD1	TRBV7-9	once	TRBJ2-7
CASSQASRGLEQFF	TGCGCCAGCAGCCAAGCTAGTCGGGGACTTGAGCAGTTCTTC	-	TRBV4-3	-	TRBJ2-1
CSASGGAFLWEQEETQYF	TGCAGTGCTAGCGGGGGGGCCTTTCTATGGGAACAAGAAGAGACCCAGTACTTC	TRBD2	TRBV20-1	few	TRBJ2-5
CASSPAGQGTQPQHF	TGTGCCAGCAGCCCTGCAGGACAGGGGACTCAGCCCCAGCATTTT	TRBD1	TRBV6-2/TRBV6-3	few	TRBJ1-5
CASSQWEGFGYTF	TGTGCCAGCAGCCAATGGGAAGGCTTCGGCTACACCTTC	-	TRBV14	few	TRBJ1-2